The next 17 T cell receptor beta chains were all read from a single sample in a study of shared clonotypes between healthy human individuals. TCRdb's table, derived via immunoSEQ multiplex PCR, lists solely in-frame clones and lacks some. The data hold about 600,000 clones, with roughly 97% observed a single time. Sequencing was done on a sample of naive CD4+ T cells sorted from blood. Regarding subset: CD45RA+ positively selected. These receptors were taken from a woman aged 25 to 45 in good health.

This clone was seen only once. This chain links TRBV27 with TRBJ2-1, with D possibly matching TRBD1 (6 bases). Per germline, CDR1 MNHEY and CDR2 SMNVEV (reference sequence). Trimming took 6 bases from V and 6 from J, leaving 24 bases between them. The CDR3 runs to 17 residues. DNA of the CDR3: TGTGCCAGCAGGGGGTGGGGCTGGACCGTGACAGGCAATGAGCAGTTCTTC. It specifies CASRGWGWTVTGNEQFF.

J is TRBJ2-7 and V is TRBV6-5; tentatively, D is TRBD1 (5 bases). CDR1 is MNHEY, CDR2 SVGAGI, per germline. The ends were cut back, 6 bases at V and 0 bases at J, with 12 bases in the middle. The CDR3 is made up of 14 amino acids. The CDR3: CASRKTEISYEQYF. For the CDR3, the DNA is TGTGCCAGCAGGAAGACAGAGATCTCCTACGAGCAGTACTTC.

This chain links TRBV28 with TRBJ1-4; D gene unclear. The CDR3 has 14 amino acids. With 5 bases removed from V and 7 bases from J, the gap between germline ends came to 14 bases. The germline V gene encodes CDR1 MDHEN and CDR2 SYDVKM. The CDR3 spells CASSDTVHGEKLFF. CDR3 nucleotide sequence: TGTGCCAGCAGTGACACGGTTCACGGTGAAAAACTGTTTTTT.

This chain joins TRBV7-3 and TRBJ2-2; D possibly uses TRBD1 or TRBD2 (6 bases each). Germline V lookup: CDR1 SGHTA, CDR2 FQGTGA. The CDR3 is made up of 17 amino acids. V lost 3 bases and J 0 bases, leaving 14 bases between the germline ends. CDR3 in DNA: TGTGCCAGCAGCTTCGCCGGGGGCACCGCGAACACCGGGGAGCTGTTTTTT. This codes for CASSFAGGTANTGELFF.

The rearrangement links TRBV7-9 to TRBJ1-3, with 7 bases identical to TRBD1. The V segment lost 1 base and the J segment 0 bases; nucleotides outside the gene matches: 9. This CDR3 comprises 18 residues. The germline V gene encodes CDR1 SEHNR and CDR2 FQNEAQ (reference sequence). CDR3 nucleotides: TGTGCCAGCAGCTTAGGGGTTCCGACAGGGCACTCTGGAAACACCATATATTTT. This translates into CASSLGVPTGHSGNTIYF.

Comment on this clone: Other DNA sequences from this sample encode an identical CDR3 as well. The chain employs TRBV27 and TRBJ1-5; 10 bases line up with TRBD1. The V segment lost 5 bases and the J segment 2 bases; nucleotides outside the gene matches: 3. The CDR3 spans 15 residues. Per germline, CDR1 MNHEY and CDR2 SMNVEV (reference sequence). For the CDR3, the DNA is TGTGCCAGCAGTCTCGGGACAGGGGGCAATCAGCCCCAGCATTTT. It is translated as CASSLGTGGNQPQHF.

The gene calls are TRBV11-3 and TRBJ2-2; no reliable D call. V was pared by 1 base and J by 1 base, with 7 bases between. Germline lookup yields CDR1 SGHNT and CDR2 YENEEA. CDR3 size: 15 residues. The CDR3 nucleotides are TGTGCCAGCAGCTTAGGCCCGAGGAACACCGGGGAGCTGTTTTTT. Protein: CASSLGPRNTGELFF.

The chain is built from TRBV4-1 and TRBJ2-1, with D tentatively TRBD2 (6 bases). V gave up 1 base and J gave up 8 bases, with 18 bases separating them. The germline gives CDR1 MGHRA, CDR2 YSYEKL. This CDR3 has 16 residues. The CDR3 loop reads CASSQVGVRWDYEQFF. The CDR3 coding sequence is TGCGCCAGCAGCCAAGTAGGTGTGAGGTGGGACTATGAGCAGTTCTTC.

The gene calls are TRBV18 and TRBJ2-4; D is undetermined. Trimming left V 3 bases short and J 0 bases short, with 3 bases between. CDR1 is KGHSH and CDR2 is LQKENI in the germline V gene. The CDR3 is 13 amino acids. CDR3 region: CASSPIAKNIQYF. In nucleotides, the CDR3 is TGTGCCAGCTCACCTATAGCCAAAAACATTCAGTACTTC.

This chain links TRBV7-8 with TRBJ1-5; D remains ambiguous. The CDR3 is 15 amino acids. Germline V lookup: CDR1 SGHVS, CDR2 FQNEAQ. V dropped 1 base and J dropped 6 bases, with 13 bases sitting between them. CDR3 region: CASSLGEPSSQPQHF. The DNA of the CDR3 is TGTGCCAGCAGCTTAGGCGAACCTAGCTCTCAGCCCCAGCATTTT.

The chain's CDR3 is CASSQRRSYEQYF. The CDR3 bases are TGTGCCAGCAGCCAAAGGCGGTCCTACGAGCAGTACTTC. The rearrangement uses TRBV11-2 and TRBJ2-7; D is unclear. Germline lookup yields CDR1 SGHAT and CDR2 FQNNGV. Trimming cost V 5 bases and J 1 base, with 9 bases left between them. This CDR3 has 13 amino acids.

Remarks on this clone: At the DNA level, this CDR3 is encoded by other sequences in the same sample as well. This rearrangement joins TRBV18 to TRBJ2-5, with TRBD2 matching over 14 bases. The ends lost 3 bases at V and 3 bases at J; junction bases unmatched: 0. This CDR3 comprises 15 residues. The V gene's germline CDR1 is KGHSH and CDR2 LQKENI. DNA for the CDR3: TGTGCCAGCTCACCGGGACTAGCGGGGGAAGAGACCCAGTACTTC. It encodes CASSPGLAGEETQYF. The full variable domain, in which reference TRBV18 and TRBJ2-5 provide the parts outside the CDR3, is NAGVMQNPRHLVRRRGQEARLRCSPMKGHSHVYWYRQLPEEGLKFMVYLQKENIIDESGMPKERFSAEFPKEGPSILRIQQVVRGDSAAYFCASSPGLAGEETQYFGPGTRLLVL.

The chain combines TRBV28 with TRBJ2-2; unclear D gene. Per germline, CDR1 MDHEN and CDR2 SYDVKM. The CDR3 is made up of 13 amino acids. The V end was cut by 11 bases, the J end by 0 bases, with 10 bases between. The CDR3, as DNA: TGTGCCTGGGCAGACGCGAACACCGGGGAGCTGTTTTTT. It is translated as CAWADANTGELFF. Variable domain in full (rest from reference TRBV28 and TRBJ2-2): DVKVTQSSRYLVKRTGEKVFLECVQDMDHENMFWYRQDPGLGLRLIYFSYDVKMKEKGDIPEGYSVSREKKERFSLILESASTNQTSMYLCAWADANTGELFFGEGSRLTVL.

This chain uses TRBV11-3 with TRBJ1-2; D remains ambiguous. Per the germline V gene, CDR1 is SGHNT and CDR2 is YENEEA. The CDR3 loop spans 16 amino acids. V was shortened by 1 base and J by 2 bases, with 14 bases between the two germline ends. CDR3 DNA sequence: TGTGCCAGCAGCTTAGGGGCCACGGACGCCAACTATGGCTACACCTTC. Its protein product is CASSLGATDANYGYTF.

This chain links TRBV29-1 with TRBJ2-7; D may be TRBD1 (5 bases). CDR1 and CDR2 (germline): SQVTM, ANQGSEA. The CDR3 length is 14 residues. Between the trimmed V and J ends, which lost 5 bases and 0 bases, there was a span of 14 bases. This CDR3 reads CSVLDRQSSYEQYF. For the CDR3, the DNA is TGCAGCGTTCTTGACAGACAGAGCTCCTACGAGCAGTACTTC.

This chain uses TRBV2 with TRBJ1-5; D gene uncertain. Per the germline V gene, CDR1 is SNHLY and CDR2 is FYNNEI. This CDR3 comprises 14 residues. V dropped 0 bases and J dropped 2 bases, with 5 bases sitting between them. The CDR3 reads CASSEAPGNQPQHF. DNA of the CDR3: TGTGCCAGCAGTGAAGCACCGGGCAATCAGCCCCAGCATTTT.

A single count supports this clone. The chain combines TRBV4-1 with TRBJ2-3, with D possibly matching TRBD2 (6 bases). The germline V gene encodes CDR1 MGHRA and CDR2 YSYEKL. With 4 bases removed from V and 4 bases from J, the gap between germline ends came to 21 bases. The CDR3 sequence is 17 residues long. CDR3 region: CASSPEGAAGRADTQYF. CDR3 nucleotide sequence: TGCGCCAGCAGCCCGGAGGGAGCAGCGGGTAGAGCAGATACGCAGTATTTT.